This T cell receptor (beta chain) was profiled in a study of blood T cell repertoires in COVID-19. Study summary: Donors in the United States, Italy and Spain gave samples during acute or convalescent COVID-19. Nucleic acid was either cDNA or gDNA, and it came from T cells, B-cell-depleted T cells, or PBMCs.

Per the original methods: Reference gene primer amplification yielded estimated nucleated cell counts. Method: immunoSEQ multiplex PCR; TCRdb's copy keeps in-frame clones and lacks some. V, J and clone size derive from that table, while D and trimming were established from the DNA sequence. The sample gives about 190,000 clones, around 85% of which show up once; around 1.1% is in the top ten. This CDR3 has 15 amino acids. Germline V CDR1 and CDR2: SEHNR, FQNEAQ (reference sequence). V was pared by 1 base and J by 2 bases, with 9 bases between. The origin of this receptor is a man aged 30-40 years with acute or convalescent COVID-19. Sequenced material: peripheral blood. The rearrangement links TRBV7-9 to TRBJ2-1; no definite D call. The CDR3 protein is CASSLDNAAYNEQFF. The DNA for the CDR3 is TGTGCCAGCAGCTTAGACAACGCTGCCTACAATGAGCAGTTCTTC.